The sequence of this TCR beta chain was determined in a study of cytomegalovirus exposure and HLA in healthy donors. For the study at large: Out of 350 to 400 genotyped donors, 81% belonged to the Caucasian-associated ancestry cluster.

Germline loops: CDR1 SGHTA, CDR2 FQGTGA. V was pared by 3 bases and J by 3 bases, with 8 bases between. This CDR3 is 13 amino acids long. Overall study results and limits: An apparent linkage of common viral pathogens to several of the most significant clusters emerged in a later analysis. In vitro data verified a few CMV-associated chains as specific for CMV antigens.

The PCR ran on 60 Vbeta and 13 Jbeta primers. Produced via immunoSEQ multiplex PCR; TCRdb's table is partial and in-frame only. The profile shows around 37,000 clones, roughly 81% of them singletons. As regards this clone: As yet, its antigen is unknown.

The sample comprised PBMCs. The rearrangement joins TRBV7-3 to TRBJ1-1; D is uncertain. The sequence was collected from a man aged 25 to 40 in good health and CMV-seronegative. CDR3 region: CASSFEVDTEAFF. The CDR3 nucleotides are TGTGCCAGCAGCTTCGAGGTCGACACTGAAGCTTTCTTT.